These 28 T cell receptor beta chains were sequenced from one sample in a study of shared clonotypes between healthy human individuals (dated by TCRdb to between 2020 and 2021). Library preparation used the immunoSEQ multiplex PCR assay. The immuneACCESS repertoire file appears here via TCRdb, limited to in-frame rearrangements. These files lack a portion of the clones; in checked studies, under half of the deficit traces to unresolved V genes, and the cause of the others is not known. This sample comprises roughly 2.4 million clones, approximately 94% of them detected only once. Together, the top ten hold 0.1% to 0.15% of the sample. The specimen was naive CD4+ T cells sorted from blood. The cell subset or site label on this specimen signifies: CD45RA+ positively selected. The receptors were sampled from a man aged 18-30 years in good health.

The rearrangement uses TRBV7-9 and TRBJ2-3; maybe TRBD1 (6 bases). The germline gives CDR1 SEHNR, CDR2 FQNEAQ (reference sequence). Trimming stripped 7 bases from V and 2 bases from J, with 10 bases between. The length of the CDR3 is 13 residues. CDR3 loop: CASITGPTDTQYF. The CDR3 nucleotides read TGTGCCAGCATCACAGGGCCCACAGATACGCAGTATTTT. Using reference TRBV7-9 and TRBJ2-3 for the parts outside the CDR3, the full variable domain is DTGVSQNPRHKITKRGQNVTFRCDPISEHNRLYWYRQTLGQGPEFLTYFQNEAQLEKSRLLSDRFSAERPKGSFSTLEIQRTEQGDSAMYLCASITGPTDTQYFGPGTRLTVL.

The rearrangement links TRBV18 to TRBJ2-2; no definite D call. Germline loops: CDR1 KGHSH, CDR2 LQKENI. V was clipped by 3 bases and J by 0 bases, with 11 bases between them. This CDR3 has 16 amino acids. The CDR3 region has the DNA TGTGCCAGCTCACCGAAGACATACGCGAACACCGGGGAGCTGTTTTTT. Amino acids: CASSPKTYANTGELFF.

This clone was recorded once. This chain connects TRBV10-3 to TRBJ1-2; D might be TRBD1 (5 bases). With 2 bases removed from V and 4 bases from J, the gap between germline ends came to 11 bases. Germline CDR1 reads ENHRY; CDR2 reads SYGVKD. There are 14 residues in the CDR3. This chain's CDR3 is CAISEQGWGYGYTF. CDR3 nucleotides: TGTGCCATCAGTGAGCAGGGTTGGGGCTATGGCTACACCTTC.

Remarks on this clone: The sample has other DNA sequences that encode this CDR3 too. The chain links TRBV7-2 to TRBJ2-3; unclear D gene. V was cut by 4 bases and J by 0 bases, with 11 bases left in between. Germline lookup yields CDR1 SGHTA and CDR2 FQGNSA. This CDR3 has 15 residues. The CDR3 coding sequence is TGTGCCAGCAGCTCCTCCGGCATTAGCACAGATACGCAGTATTTT. This translates into CASSSSGISTDTQYF.

This clone was seen a few times. The gene calls are TRBV10-1 and TRBJ2-4, with D maybe TRBD2 (5 bases). V dropped 9 bases and J dropped 1 base, with 16 bases sitting between them. CDR1 and CDR2 (germline): WNHNN, SYGVQD (reference sequence). The CDR3 is 15 amino acids. In nucleotides, the CDR3 is TGCGCCAGGCATATCAGGAGGAGGGCCAAAAACATTCAGTACTTC. Translating gives CARHIRRRAKNIQYF.

J is TRBJ2-1 and V is TRBV6-5; D gene uncertain. Germline V gene sequence: CDR1 MNHEY, CDR2 SVGAGI. Trimming stripped 0 bases from V and 0 bases from J, with 9 bases between. The CDR3 runs 16 residues. The CDR3 reads CASSYSASFSYNEQFF. The CDR3 nucleotides are TGTGCCAGCAGTTACTCGGCGAGTTTCTCCTACAATGAGCAGTTCTTC.

The chain has TRBV4-1 and TRBJ2-7; tentative D call: TRBD1 (5 bases). This CDR3 contains 16 residues. Germline CDR1 and CDR2: MGHRA and YSYEKL. V was clipped by 0 bases and J by 1 base, with 13 bases between them. The DNA of the CDR3 is TGCGCCAGCAGCCAAGAATCCAGGGCTTTTTCCTACGAGCAGTACTTC. Its protein product is CASSQESRAFSYEQYF.

This sequence joins TRBV6-5 and TRBJ2-3; 10 bases are a match to TRBD2. Looked up from germline, CDR1 is MNHEY and CDR2 is SVGAGI. The CDR3 is 16 residues long. The V gene end was trimmed by 4 bases and the J gene end by 1 base; junction bases not matched to a gene: 5. The DNA for the CDR3 is TGTGCCAGCAGTTTCACCGGGACTAGCGGCACAGATACGCAGTATTTT. It translates to CASSFTGTSGTDTQYF.

The V call is TRBV7-9, the J call TRBJ1-2, with D uncertain. This CDR3 spans 12 amino acids. The V end lost 5 bases, the J end lost 6 bases, and 10 bases lay between the germline ends. Germline V CDR1 and CDR2: SEHNR, FQNEAQ (reference sequence). DNA of the CDR3: TGTGCCAGCAGCCCAAGAGACCATGGCTACACCTTC. This codes for CASSPRDHGYTF.

The chain is built from TRBV5-6 and TRBJ2-7; TRBD1 matches at 8 bases. Germline V CDR1 and CDR2: SGHDT, YYEEEE. The CDR3 spans 16 residues. Trimming cost V 2 bases and J 6 bases; bases outside gene matches: 13. CDR3 in amino acids: CASSLRQVGTGREQYF. Written as DNA, the CDR3 is TGTGCCAGCAGCTTACGACAAGTCGGGACAGGTCGCGAGCAGTACTTC.

As regards this clone: The sample holds other DNA sequences that translate to the same CDR3. The rearrangement links TRBV18 to TRBJ2-7; no reliable D call. The V gene's germline CDR1 is KGHSH and CDR2 LQKENI. V was trimmed by 0 bases and J by 2 bases, leaving 8 bases between them. CDR3 length: 14 residues. The DNA of the CDR3 is TGTGCCAGCTCACCACCGGCCCAGACCTACGAGCAGTACTTC. Its translation is CASSPPAQTYEQYF.

The count of this clone is one. Other nucleotide sequences in the sample specify the same CDR3. The chain couples TRBV9 to TRBJ2-7; TRBD2 might be the D (5 bases). CDR3 length: 14 residues. CDR1 is SGDLS, CDR2 YYNGEE, per germline. The ends were cut back, 0 bases at V and 0 bases at J, with 7 bases in the middle. The CDR3 nucleotides read TGTGCCAGCAGCGTAGGGAGGAGCTCCTACGAGCAGTACTTC. Encoded protein: CASSVGRSSYEQYF.

In DNA form, the CDR3 reads TGCGCCAGCAGCTCTGGTTTCGGGGGGGGAGTCACAGATACGCAGTATTTT. Protein: CASSSGFGGGVTDTQYF. V and J are TRBV4-1 and TRBJ2-3; 8 positions match TRBD2. The J segment lost 2 bases and the V segment lost 5 bases, leaving 12 bases of the junction unmatched. The CDR3 is 17 residues long. Germline V CDR1 and CDR2: MGHRA, YSYEKL.

The rearrangement links TRBV30 to TRBJ2-2; tentatively, D is TRBD2 (5 bases). In germline, CDR1 is GTSNPN, CDR2 SVGIG (reference sequence). CDR3 length equals 14 residues. Deletions cut 0 bases from V and 1 base from J, with 6 bases between. Written as DNA, the CDR3 is TGTGCCTGGAGTGTACGGGAGAACACCGGGGAGCTGTTTTTT. It encodes CAWSVRENTGELFF.

V and J are TRBV10-1 and TRBJ2-6; D gene unclear. The CDR3 is 15 residues long. Germline lookup yields CDR1 WNHNN and CDR2 SYGVQD (reference sequence). V lost 6 bases to trimming and J lost 0 bases, with 9 bases between them. The CDR3 bases are TGCGCCAGCAGCGTTGGGAACTCTGGGGCCAACGTCCTGACTTTC. Translating it yields CASSVGNSGANVLTF.

The chain joins TRBV18 to TRBJ2-5, with D unclear. V was clipped by 3 bases and J by 3 bases, with 11 bases between them. CDR1 is KGHSH, CDR2 LQKENI, per germline. CDR3 length: 14 residues. CDR3 sequence reads: CASSPASREETQYF. DNA for the CDR3: TGTGCCAGCTCACCGGCTTCCAGAGAAGAGACCCAGTACTTC.

The rearrangement joins TRBV6-5 to TRBJ2-2, with D possibly TRBD2 on 5 matching bases. The V gene lost 6 bases and the J gene lost 4 bases, with 12 bases spanning the gap. Germline CDR1 MNHEY, CDR2 SVGAGI. The CDR3 totals 14 residues. The CDR3 nucleotides read TGTGCCAGCAGCCGACCGGGAAGCACCGGGGAGCTGTTTTTT. Translating gives CASSRPGSTGELFF.

The chain links TRBV25-1 to TRBJ2-6; D may correspond to TRBD1 or TRBD2 (6 bases each). CDR3 size: 15 residues. V lost 8 bases to trimming and J lost 4 bases, with 15 bases between them. Germline lookup yields CDR1 MGHDK and CDR2 SYGVNS. The CDR3 bases are TGTGCCAGCGGGAAGTCGGGGGCCGGGGCCAACGTCCTGACTTTC. It is translated as CASGKSGAGANVLTF.

This rearrangement joins TRBV7-3 to TRBJ2-3; maybe TRBD2 (6 bases). The CDR3 runs 19 residues. Trimming removed 5 bases at V and 2 bases at J, with 26 bases between. CDR1 is SGHTA, CDR2 FQGTGA, per germline. Here the CDR3 DNA reads TGTGCCAGCAGCCGAGAGGCGGGGTCCACCGGGTTCAACACAGATACGCAGTATTTT. Amino acids: CASSREAGSTGFNTDTQYF. The full variable domain, in which reference TRBV7-3 and TRBJ2-3 provide the parts outside the CDR3, is GAGVSQTPSNKVTEKGKYVELRCDPISGHTALYWYRQSLGQGPEFLIYFQGTGAADDSGLPNDRFFAVRPEGSVSTLKIQRTERGDSAVYLCASSREAGSTGFNTDTQYFGPGTRLTVL.

The chain carries TRBV30 and TRBJ1-5; D perhaps matches TRBD1 (6 bases). The CDR3 has 13 amino acids. V lost 4 bases, J lost 5 bases, and 12 bases lay in between. CDR1 is GTSNPN, CDR2 SVGIG, per germline (reference sequence). The CDR3 loop reads CAWKPGDDQPQHF. Here the CDR3 DNA reads TGTGCCTGGAAACCAGGGGATGATCAGCCCCAGCATTTT. The variable domain in full, with the rest retrieved from reference TRBV30 and TRBJ1-5, is SQTIHQWPATLVQPVGSPLSLECTVEGTSNPNLYWYRQAAGRGLQLLFYSVGIGQISSEVPQNLSASRPQDRQFILSSKKLLLSDSGFYLCAWKPGDDQPQHFGDGTRLSIL.

The chain recombines TRBV6-1 with TRBJ2-7, with D maybe TRBD1 (5 bases). V lost 1 base, J lost 2 bases, and 15 bases lay in between. Germline V lookup: CDR1 MNHNS, CDR2 SASEGT. There are 16 residues in the CDR3. This CDR3 reads CASSEGGHNDPYEQYF. The DNA for the CDR3 is TGTGCCAGCAGTGAAGGGGGCCACAACGACCCCTACGAGCAGTACTTC.

The chain couples TRBV30 to TRBJ1-3; unclear D gene. V lost 2 bases and J 0 bases, leaving 11 bases between the germline ends. The CDR3 is made up of 15 amino acids. Germline assignment: CDR1 GTSNPN and CDR2 SVGIG (reference sequence). CDR3 amino acids: CAWSFSIGSGNTIYF. The DNA of the CDR3 is TGTGCCTGGAGTTTCTCGATAGGCTCTGGAAACACCATATATTTT.

V gene TRBV30 combines with J gene TRBJ2-1, with TRBD1 matching over 10 bases. CDR1 GTSNPN and CDR2 SVGIG come from the germline V gene (reference sequence). The V segment lost 4 bases and the J segment 13 bases; nucleotides outside the gene matches: 13. The CDR3 runs to 14 residues. The CDR3 nucleotides are TGTGCCTGGATGGGACAGGGGCCCCTAGGGGGACAGTTCTTC. It translates to CAWMGQGPLGGQFF.

The chain couples TRBV5-1 to TRBJ2-2; 7 bases align to TRBD2. CDR1 is SGHRS and CDR2 is YFSETQ in the germline V gene. J gave up 3 bases and V 0 bases, and 5 bases lay outside the gene matches. This CDR3 contains 16 residues. The CDR3 DNA sequence: TGCGCCAGCAGCTTGGAAGCGGGAAAGTACACCGGGGAGCTGTTTTTT. It is translated as CASSLEAGKYTGELFF. Full variable domain (missing parts from reference TRBV5-1 and TRBJ2-2): KAGVTQTPRYLIKTRGQQVTLSCSPISGHRSVSWYQQTPGQGLQFLFEYFSETQRNKGNFPGRFSGRQFSNSRSEMNVSTLELGDSALYLCASSLEAGKYTGELFFGEGSRLTVL.

As to this clone: The sample has other DNA sequences that encode this CDR3 too. The chain combines TRBV19 with TRBJ1-3; D gene uncertain. The germline CDR1 and CDR2 sequences are LNHDA and SQIVND (reference sequence). Trimming removed 3 bases at V and 1 base at J, with 1 base between. The length of the CDR3 is 12 residues. The CDR3 coding sequence is TGTGCCAGTAGTATTTCTGGAAACACCATATATTTT. Amino acid sequence: CASSISGNTIYF.

The chain has TRBV19 and TRBJ1-2, with 7 bases lining up with TRBD1. Per the germline V gene, CDR1 is LNHDA and CDR2 is SQIVND (reference sequence). The CDR3 is 14 residues long. With V trimmed by 7 bases and J by 6 bases, 11 bases remained unmatched. The CDR3 sequence is CASKPPGQWDGYTF. In nucleotides, the CDR3 is TGTGCCAGTAAACCCCCGGGACAGTGGGATGGCTACACCTTC. Complete variable domain (other parts from reference TRBV19 and TRBJ1-2): DGGITQSPKYLFRKEGQNVTLSCEQNLNHDAMYWYRQDPGQGLRLIYYSQIVNDFQKGDIAEGYSVSREKKESFPLTVTSAQKNPTAFYLCASKPPGQWDGYTFGSGTRLTVV.

This chain uses TRBV13 with TRBJ2-7; 10 bases map to TRBD2. Trimming took 4 bases from V and 9 from J; bases not matched to a gene: 9. The CDR3 is made up of 14 amino acids. The germline V gene has CDR1 PRHDT and CDR2 FYEKMQ (reference sequence). CDR3 protein: CASSSLAGSWLQYF. In DNA, the CDR3 is TGTGCCAGCAGCTCACTAGCGGGAAGCTGGTTGCAGTACTTC. Complete variable domain (other parts from reference TRBV13 and TRBJ2-7): AAGVIQSPRHLIKEKRETATLKCYPIPRHDTVYWYQQGPGQDPQFLISFYEKMQSDKGSIPDRFSAQQFSDYHSELNMSSLELGDSALYFCASSSLAGSWLQYFGPGTRLTVT.

The rearrangement uses TRBV5-6 and TRBJ1-2; 7 positions match TRBD1. V shed 1 base, J shed 8 bases, and the junction held 2 bases outside the gene matches. This CDR3 has 12 residues. Germline V gives CDR1 SGHDT, CDR2 YYEEEE. The CDR3 region is CASSLQGVGYTF. The DNA of the CDR3 is TGTGCCAGCAGCTTGCAGGGGGTCGGCTACACCTTC.